Below are 9 T cell receptor beta chains sequenced from a single sample in a study of T cell responses to AZD1222 COVID-19 vaccine. Repertoires were generated with immunoSEQ multiplex PCR, while TCRdb's copy carries only in-frame clones and drops some. This table has about 83,000 clones, roughly 83% appearing once. The sample in question was peripheral blood, obtained on day 0 of AZD1222 vaccination. The source is an adult in good health.

The chain recombines TRBV7-2 with TRBJ2-1, with 14 bases matching TRBD2. CDR3 length: 18 residues. CDR1 is SGHTA and CDR2 is FQGNSA in the germline V gene. The J segment lost 7 bases and the V segment lost 1 base, leaving 9 bases of the junction unmatched. The CDR3 here is CASSLGGTSGSSMNEQFF. For the CDR3, the DNA is TGTGCCAGCAGCTTAGGGGGGACTAGCGGGAGTTCTATGAATGAGCAGTTCTTC.

V is TRBV30 and J is TRBJ1-6; 9 nucleotides match TRBD1. Germline V gene lookup returns CDR1 GTSNPN and CDR2 SVGIG (reference sequence). The CDR3 runs 14 residues. With 5 bases clipped from V and 7 bases from J, the junction kept 6 bases outside the gene matches. The CDR3 DNA sequence: TGTGCCTGGGGAAGGGACAGGGTAAATTCACCCCTCCACTTT. Its protein product is CAWGRDRVNSPLHF.

The V call is TRBV4-3, the J call TRBJ2-1; unclear D gene. This CDR3 comprises 15 residues. Between the trimmed V and J ends, which lost 3 bases and 7 bases, there was a span of 16 bases. Germline assignment: CDR1 LGHNA and CDR2 YSLEER. The CDR3 loop reads CASSQVALQGNEQFF. Here the CDR3 DNA reads TGCGCCAGCAGCCAGGTCGCGCTTCAAGGTAATGAGCAGTTCTTC.

This clone was recorded once. The V and J genes are TRBV19 and TRBJ2-5; TRBD1 matches 7 bases. CDR3 length: 14 amino acids. The V and J ends lost 3 bases and 7 bases, in that order; junction bases with no gene match: 8. CDR1 and CDR2 from the germline V gene are LNHDA and SQIVND (reference sequence). CDR3 amino acids: CASSIRDRLTTQYF. CDR3 DNA: TGTGCCAGTAGTATTAGGGACAGACTGACGACCCAGTACTTC.

The chain employs TRBV20-1 and TRBJ1-2; D call uncertain. Germline CDR1 and CDR2: DFQATT and SNEGSKA (reference sequence). The CDR3 is 9 amino acids. The CDR3 here is CRPRDGYTF. The CDR3 DNA reads as TGCAGGCCACGGGATGGCTACACCTTC.

Only a few counts were recorded for this clone. The rearrangement links TRBV10-3 to TRBJ1-4, with 7 bases that match TRBD1. Trimming took 0 bases from V and 3 from J; bases not matched to a gene: 4. The CDR3 has 16 residues. Germline V CDR1 and CDR2: ENHRY, SYGVKD. In DNA form, the CDR3 reads TGTGCCATCAGTGAGTCGGGGACAGCTGCTAATGAAAAACTGTTTTTT. It specifies CAISESGTAANEKLFF.

The chain combines TRBV5-1 with TRBJ2-3; a possible D gene is TRBD2 (5 bases). The V gene lost 1 base and the J gene lost 4 bases, with 13 bases spanning the gap. The germline V gene encodes CDR1 SGHRS and CDR2 YFSETQ. This CDR3 is built from 15 residues. The CDR3 protein is CASSLIPGMSDTQYF. The CDR3 DNA reads TGCGCCAGCAGCTTGATTCCGGGGATGTCAGATACGCAGTATTTT.

The rearrangement links TRBV11-2 to TRBJ2-7; D remains ambiguous. CDR3 size: 13 residues. Germline assignment: CDR1 SGHAT and CDR2 FQNNGV. The ends were cut back, 1 base at V and 5 bases at J, with 9 bases in the middle. This CDR3 is CASSLVVGNEQYF. The CDR3 DNA reads TGTGCCAGCAGCTTAGTTGTGGGGAACGAGCAGTACTTC.

This chain uses TRBV24-1 with TRBJ2-5; D is ambiguous. Germline V gene data show CDR1 as KGHDR and CDR2 as SFDVKD. The length of the CDR3 is 13 residues. The germline V and J ends were trimmed by 2 bases and 2 bases, with 5 bases remaining between them. CDR3 bases: TGTGCCACCAGTGATTCTCGGCAAGAGACCCAGTACTTC. Translating gives CATSDSRQETQYF.